Following are 4 T cell receptor beta chains from one sample sequenced in a study of OX40 agonist ivuxolimab in advanced cancers. Here immunoSEQ multiplex PCR was the method, and the copy in TCRdb shows in-frame clones only, minus some. The sample lists roughly 70,000 clones; 85% were seen once. The sample in question was CD4+ or CD8+ T cells sorted from blood, obtained in a trial of the OX40 agonist ivuxolimab. The receptors come from an adult with an advanced solid tumor such as melanoma, head and neck, liver or kidney cancer.

The chain employs TRBV5-1 and TRBJ2-5; possibly TRBD1 or TRBD2 for D (5 bases each). Germline values: CDR1 SGHRS, CDR2 YFSETQ. The CDR3 extends over 14 amino acids. Trimming left V 1 base short and J 0 bases short, with 7 bases between. In nucleotides, the CDR3 is TGCGCCAGCAGCTTGATGGGGGACCAAGAGACCCAGTACTTC. Translated: CASSLMGDQETQYF. Drawing the rest from reference TRBV5-1 and TRBJ2-5, the complete variable domain is KAGVTQTPRYLIKTRGQQVTLSCSPISGHRSVSWYQQTPGQGLQFLFEYFSETQRNKGNFPGRFSGRQFSNSRSEMNVSTLELGDSALYLCASSLMGDQETQYFGPGTRLLVL.

The gene calls are TRBV19 and TRBJ2-1; 7 nucleotides agree with TRBD1. The V segment lost 0 bases and the J segment 2 bases; nucleotides outside the gene matches: 1. The CDR3 is 15 amino acids. The germline gives CDR1 LNHDA, CDR2 SQIVND (reference sequence). CDR3 sequence: CASSIEGQPYNEQFF. The DNA for the CDR3 is TGTGCCAGTAGTATAGAGGGACAGCCCTACAATGAGCAGTTCTTC.

The chain carries TRBV10-3 and TRBJ1-4; D not resolved. CDR1 and CDR2 (germline): ENHRY, SYGVKD. The length of the CDR3 is 13 residues. V was trimmed by 9 bases and J by 4 bases, leaving 12 bases between them. CDR3 loop: CAMGSGSNEKLFF. The CDR3 DNA reads as TGTGCCATGGGGTCGGGAAGTAATGAAAAACTGTTTTTT.

J is TRBJ2-3 and V is TRBV6-5; D is possibly TRBD1 (6 bases). CDR3 length: 15 residues. Germline CDR1 MNHEY, CDR2 SVGAGI. V was cut by 2 bases and J by 5 bases, with 14 bases left in between. In DNA, the CDR3 is TGTGCCAGCAGTTACGATCAGGGGTTCGGAGATACGCAGTATTTT. The encoded protein is CASSYDQGFGDTQYF.